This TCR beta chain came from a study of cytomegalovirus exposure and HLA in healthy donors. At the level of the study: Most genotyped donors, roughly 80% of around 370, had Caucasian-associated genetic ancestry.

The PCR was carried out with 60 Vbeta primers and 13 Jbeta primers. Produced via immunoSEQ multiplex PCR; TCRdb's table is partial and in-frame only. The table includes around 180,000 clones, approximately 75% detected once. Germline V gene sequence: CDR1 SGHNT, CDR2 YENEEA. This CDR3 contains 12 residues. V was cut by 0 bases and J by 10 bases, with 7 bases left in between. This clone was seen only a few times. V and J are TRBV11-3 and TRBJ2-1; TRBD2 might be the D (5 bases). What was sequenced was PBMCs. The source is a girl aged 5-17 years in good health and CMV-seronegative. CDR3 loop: CASSLDRGEQFF. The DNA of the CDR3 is TGTGCCAGCAGCTTAGATCGCGGGGAGCAGTTCTTC.